These 27 T cell receptor beta chains came from one sample sequenced in a study of CD8+ T cells in alopecia areata. Sequencing templates came from extracted RNA that was reverse transcribed into cDNA. Data came from immunoSEQ multiplex PCR; TCRdb stores just in-frame clones and leaves some out. The sample yields under 250,000 clones, about 61% seen once. Input material: CD8+ T cells sorted from blood. These receptors were obtained from a human donor in good health.

This chain joins TRBV14 and TRBJ2-6; no reliable D call. The CDR3 loop spans 16 amino acids. Trimming pared 1 base from V and 2 bases from J, leaving 9 bases between. CDR1 is SGHDN, CDR2 FVKESK, per germline. CDR3 sequence: CASSQVFRAGANVLTF. CDR3 DNA sequence: TGTGCCAGCAGCCAAGTCTTCAGAGCTGGGGCCAACGTCCTGACTTTC.

This chain joins TRBV6-6 and TRBJ2-7; 10 positions match TRBD2. After removal of 2 bases from V and 5 bases from J, the junction contained 0 bases not matched to a gene. Germline V gene data show CDR1 as MNHNY and CDR2 as SVGAGI (reference sequence). The CDR3 is 13 amino acids. CDR3 region: CASSYTSGDEQYF. The CDR3 DNA reads as TGTGCCAGCAGTTACACTAGCGGGGACGAGCAGTACTTC.

The chain carries TRBV5-6 and TRBJ1-5, with D tentatively TRBD1 (6 bases). The V and J ends lost 0 bases and 6 bases respectively, with 13 bases between them. This CDR3 has 15 amino acids. CDR1 and CDR2 from the germline V gene are SGHDT and YYEEEE. This CDR3 reads CASSLGTAGFQPQHF. The DNA of the CDR3 is TGTGCCAGCAGCTTGGGGACAGCCGGCTTTCAGCCCCAGCATTTT.

This clone was observed a single time. The V and J genes are TRBV7-9 and TRBJ2-3, with D unresolved. The V and J ends lost 4 bases and 5 bases respectively, with 13 bases between them. This CDR3 spans 14 amino acids. Germline CDR1 SEHNR, CDR2 FQNEAQ (reference sequence). The CDR3 DNA is TGTGCCAGCAGCTCGAGCTCCATCGGAGATACGCAGTATTTT. It is translated as CASSSSSIGDTQYF.

The rearrangement links TRBV29-1 to TRBJ2-1, with D uncertain. Germline values: CDR1 SQVTM, CDR2 ANQGSEA. The CDR3 totals 13 residues. The V end lost 6 bases, the J end lost 7 bases, and 16 bases lay between the germline ends. In nucleotides, the CDR3 is TGCAGCGTGGCCGGTGGGGTTATGAATGAGCAGTTCTTC. Encoded protein: CSVAGGVMNEQFF.

V and J are TRBV5-1 and TRBJ1-6; the match to TRBD1 covers 8 bases. The germline gives CDR1 SGHRS, CDR2 YFSETQ. The CDR3 spans 13 residues. Unmatched junction bases numbered 9, after V lost 4 bases and J lost 15 bases. This CDR3 is CASSPTGQGILHF. CDR3 bases: TGCGCCAGCAGCCCGACCGGACAGGGAATCCTCCACTTT.

The V and J genes are TRBV19 and TRBJ1-6, with TRBD1 as a possible D gene (5 bases). The V and J ends lost 7 bases and 7 bases respectively, with 14 bases between them. CDR3 length equals 14 residues. Looked up from germline, CDR1 is LNHDA and CDR2 is SQIVND (reference sequence). The CDR3 region is CASNWDGINSPLHF. The CDR3, as DNA: TGTGCCAGTAACTGGGACGGAATCAATTCACCCCTCCACTTT.

The chain links TRBV30 to TRBJ2-3; 7 bases map to TRBD1. V gave up 3 bases and J gave up 0 bases; unmatched junction bases: 6. Looked up from germline, CDR1 is GTSNPN and CDR2 is SVGIG (reference sequence). The CDR3 is 15 residues long. CDR3 bases: TGTGCCTGGAGCCTGACAGGGCCTAGCACAGATACGCAGTATTTT. Translated, it gives CAWSLTGPSTDTQYF.

The chain employs TRBV23-1 and TRBJ2-5; D is possibly TRBD2 (6 bases). TRBV23-1 is given ORF status, its function remaining uncertain. This CDR3 spans 16 amino acids. V dropped 3 bases and J dropped 5 bases, with 19 bases sitting between them. The CDR3 protein is CASSHPGEIGWETQYF. DNA for the CDR3: TGCGCCAGCAGTCACCCGGGGGAGATTGGTTGGGAGACCCAGTACTTC.

This clone was seen more than once but under ten times. The rearrangement uses TRBV9 and TRBJ2-3, with D uncertain. Trimming stripped 3 bases from V and 2 bases from J, with 7 bases between. The CDR3 is 13 residues long. The V gene's germline CDR1 is SGDLS and CDR2 YYNGEE. CDR3 residues: CASSGGLTDTQYF. DNA of the CDR3: TGTGCCAGCAGCGGTGGCCTCACAGATACGCAGTATTTT. The full variable domain, in which reference TRBV9 and TRBJ2-3 provide the parts outside the CDR3, is DSGVTQTPKHLITATGQRVTLRCSPRSGDLSVYWYQQSLDQGLQFLIQYYNGEERAKGNILERFSAQQFPDLHSELNLSSLELGDSALYFCASSGGLTDTQYFGPGTRLTVL.

V and J are TRBV2 and TRBJ1-1, with D possibly TRBD1 on 6 matching bases. The germline CDR1 and CDR2 sequences are SNHLY and FYNNEI. The V and J ends lost 7 bases and 5 bases respectively, with 17 bases between them. The CDR3 totals 14 residues. CDR3 residues: CASTPADSSTEAFF. CDR3 coding DNA: TGTGCCAGCACTCCCGCGGACAGTTCTACTGAAGCTTTCTTT.

The chain combines TRBV29-1 with TRBJ2-2; D remains unclear. The length of the CDR3 is 12 residues. Deletions cut 0 bases from V and 6 bases from J, with 5 bases between. Germline assignment: CDR1 SQVTM and CDR2 ANQGSEA. In nucleotides, the CDR3 is TGCAGCGTTGAAGATTACCCCGGGGAGCTGTTTTTT. Translation: CSVEDYPGELFF.

This clone was recorded a few times. The chain carries TRBV5-4 and TRBJ1-1, with TRBD1 matching 7 bases. The germline V gene encodes CDR1 SGHNT and CDR2 YYREEE (reference sequence). This CDR3 is built from 14 residues. Unmatched junction bases numbered 5, after V lost 1 base and J lost 5 bases. CDR3 DNA: TGTGCCAGCAGCTTGAAGGGGGCAGGTACTGAAGCTTTCTTT. Translation gives CASSLKGAGTEAFF.

This clone has more than one count but fewer than ten. The chain is built from TRBV6-6 and TRBJ1-1, with D hard to call. V dropped 8 bases and J dropped 3 bases, with 4 bases sitting between them. CDR3 length equals 10 residues. The V gene's germline CDR1 is MNHNY and CDR2 SVGAGI (reference sequence). Here the CDR3 reads CASGDTEAFF. The CDR3 DNA is TGTGCCAGCGGGGACACTGAAGCTTTCTTT.

The chain joins TRBV13 to TRBJ1-1; D gene ambiguous. The length of the CDR3 is 14 residues. The germline V and J ends were trimmed by 0 bases and 1 base, with 6 bases remaining between them. The germline gives CDR1 PRHDT, CDR2 FYEKMQ (reference sequence). The CDR3 DNA is TGTGCCAGCAGCTTAGGGCGGCAGAACACTGAAGCTTTCTTT. Protein: CASSLGRQNTEAFF.

V is TRBV30 and J is TRBJ2-7; D gene unclear. This CDR3 is 11 amino acids long. The germline gives CDR1 GTSNPN, CDR2 SVGIG (reference sequence). Trimming left V 3 bases short and J 0 bases short, with 3 bases between. CDR3 loop: CAWRASYEQYF. In nucleotides, the CDR3 is TGTGCCTGGAGGGCCTCCTACGAGCAGTACTTC. Based on the CDR3 plus reference TRBV30 and TRBJ2-7, the full variable domain is SQTIHQWPATLVQPVGSPLSLECTVEGTSNPNLYWYRQAAGRGLQLLFYSVGIGQISSEVPQNLSASRPQDRQFILSSKKLLLSDSGFYLCAWRASYEQYFGPGTRLTVT.

The rearrangement uses TRBV5-4 and TRBJ1-4; no clear D gene. CDR3 length: 13 residues. The germline CDR1 and CDR2 sequences are SGHNT and YYREEE (reference sequence). Trimming shortened V by 2 bases and J by 4 bases, and 6 bases separated the two germline ends. The CDR3 nucleotides read TGTGCCAGCAGCTTTCTTAGTAATGAAAAACTGTTTTTT. It is translated as CASSFLSNEKLFF.

About this clone itself: The same CDR3 also results from other DNA sequences found in this sample. V is TRBV29-1 and J is TRBJ1-1; perhaps TRBD1 as D (6 bases). Germline lookup yields CDR1 SQVTM and CDR2 ANQGSEA. This CDR3 comprises 11 residues. CDR3 nucleotides: TGCTCGGGGGGCCAGAACACTGAAGCTTTCTTT. Residues: CSGGQNTEAFF.

The chain carries TRBV27 and TRBJ2-5; TRBD2 aligns across 8 bases. V gave up 5 bases and J gave up 5 bases; unmatched junction bases: 4. CDR1 and CDR2 (germline): MNHEY, SMNVEV (reference sequence). The CDR3 consists of 13 residues. The CDR3 reads CASSHRTSETQYF. The DNA of the CDR3 is TGTGCCAGCAGTCATAGGACTAGCGAGACCCAGTACTTC.

This rearrangement joins TRBV6-5 to TRBJ2-1; perhaps TRBD1 as D (5 bases). Trimming left V 5 bases short and J 10 bases short, with 9 bases between. The CDR3 contains 11 residues. Germline V gene data show CDR1 as MNHEY and CDR2 as SVGAGI. For the CDR3, the DNA is TGTGCCAGCAGTCTGGGGCGGGAGCAGTTCTTC. Its translation is CASSLGREQFF.

This clone came up once. The rearrangement uses TRBV6-1 and TRBJ1-2, with D perhaps matching TRBD1 (5 bases). Germline V CDR1 and CDR2: MNHNS, SASEGT. V gave up 7 bases and J gave up 4 bases, with 13 bases separating them. The CDR3 length is 13 residues. DNA of the CDR3: TGTGCCAGCACTGGGACGACCGGCTATGGCTACACCTTC. Translation gives CASTGTTGYGYTF.

CDR3 DNA sequence: TGCGCCAGCAGCTTGGAGGTAGTGGAGAACTATGGCTACACCTTC. The encoded protein is CASSLEVVENYGYTF. V and J are TRBV5-1 and TRBJ1-2, with no clear D. V gave up 0 bases and J gave up 2 bases, with 11 bases separating them. This CDR3 has 15 amino acids. CDR1 is SGHRS, CDR2 YFSETQ, per germline.

The CDR3 region is CASSHTILSGELFF. CDR3 nucleotides: TGCGCCAGCAGCCATACTATTCTATCCGGGGAGCTGTTTTTT. The genes are TRBV4-1 and TRBJ2-2; D gene uncertain. This CDR3 contains 14 residues. Germline CDR1 MGHRA, CDR2 YSYEKL. V lost 3 bases, J lost 6 bases, and 11 bases lay in between.

With regard to this clone: This CDR3 is also generated by other DNA sequences in the sample. The chain has TRBV27 and TRBJ2-5, with D possibly TRBD1 on 6 matching bases. The V end lost 5 bases, the J end lost 2 bases, and 9 bases lay between the germline ends. Germline values: CDR1 MNHEY, CDR2 SMNVEV (reference sequence). The CDR3 spans 13 residues. The chain's CDR3 is CASSPQGQETQYF. The DNA of the CDR3 is TGTGCCAGCAGTCCCCAGGGGCAAGAGACCCAGTACTTC.

This clone was seen a few times. CDR3 in amino acids: CASSLDPRTYQETQYF. The CDR3 DNA sequence: TGTGCCAGCAGCTTAGATCCCAGGACGTACCAAGAGACCCAGTACTTC. This chain connects TRBV11-2 to TRBJ2-5, with D unclear. This CDR3 has 16 amino acids. Trimming stripped 0 bases from V and 0 bases from J, with 11 bases between. CDR1 is SGHAT, CDR2 FQNNGV, per germline. The complete variable domain, with remaining parts taken from reference TRBV11-2 and TRBJ2-5, reads EAGVAQSPRYKIIEKRQSVAFWCNPISGHATLYWYQQILGQGPKLLIQFQNNGVVDDSQLPKDRFSAERLKGVDSTLKIQPAKLEDSAVYLCASSLDPRTYQETQYFGPGTRLLVL.

This clone was found a few times. The chain recombines TRBV7-9 with TRBJ2-5; TRBD1 aligns across 8 bases. Germline CDR1 and CDR2: SEHNR and FQNEAQ (reference sequence). The CDR3 covers 13 residues. CDR3 in DNA: TGTGCAACCAAGGCAGGGGGCGAGGAGACCCAGTACTTC. It encodes CATKAGGEETQYF. Variable domain in full (rest from reference TRBV7-9 and TRBJ2-5): DTGVSQNPRHKITKRGQNVTFRCDPISEHNRLYWYRQTLGQGPEFLTYFQNEAQLEKSRLLSDRFSAERPKGSFSTLEIQRTEQGDSAMYLCATKAGGEETQYFGPGTRLLVL.

The rearrangement joins TRBV4-1 to TRBJ2-1, with D possibly called TRBD1 or TRBD2 (6 bases each). The CDR3 totals 13 residues. Trimming removed 4 bases at V and 5 bases at J, with 9 bases between. Germline V gene data show CDR1 as MGHRA and CDR2 as YSYEKL. CDR3 region: CASSPRGDNEQFF. In DNA form, the CDR3 reads TGCGCCAGCAGCCCAAGGGGGGACAATGAGCAGTTCTTC.